This T cell receptor (beta chain) was found in a study of blood T cell repertoires in COVID-19. In the study overall: Both acute and convalescent COVID-19 samples were obtained from the United States, Italy and Spain. PBMCs, B-cell-depleted T cells, or T cells were the source of the cDNA or gDNA that made up the material.

The CDR3 is made up of 16 amino acids. Per the germline V gene, CDR1 is SGHNT and CDR2 is YYREEE (reference sequence). Between the trimmed V and J ends, which lost 3 bases and 0 bases, there was a span of 15 bases. In the authors' workflow: Counts of nucleated cells, estimated from reference gene primer amplification, were obtained. TCRdb keeps only in-frame clones here, not all; method: immunoSEQ multiplex PCR. The V and J calls and clone size were taken over from that table, and D and trimming were inferred from the DNA. The sample contains roughly 300,000 clones, roughly nine tenths of which appear only once.

This receptor was identified in a young man who had recovered from COVID-19. The sample comprised peripheral blood. The V gene is TRBV5-4, the J gene TRBJ1-1, with D tentatively TRBD1 (6 bases). The CDR3: CASSWSLGQMNTEAFF. In DNA form, the CDR3 reads TGTGCCAGCAGCTGGAGTTTAGGACAGATGAACACTGAAGCTTTCTTT.